What follows are 28 T cell receptor beta chains derived from one specimen sequenced in a study of T-cell reconstitution after alpha-beta-depleted transplantation in children. Unique molecular identifiers were incorporated when the TCRbeta library was constructed. In TCRdb, the PCR reads were re-called with MiXCR into one record per CDR3 protein. The sample yields about 98,000 distinct CDR3 sequences, 23% seen once. This specimen was PBMCs, taken before TCRalphabeta/CD19-depleted stem cell transplant. The receptors originated from a boy aged 2 to 10 with acute lymphoblastic leukemia, due to receive a stem cell transplant.

This clonotype was seen a handful of times. This rearrangement joins TRBV28 to TRBJ1-5; 9 bases fit TRBD1. Germline lookup yields CDR1 MDHEN and CDR2 SYDVKM. The J segment lost 6 bases and the V segment lost 5 bases, leaving 11 bases of the junction unmatched. There are 16 residues in the CDR3. The CDR3 region has the DNA TGTGCCAGCAGTCTAACGACCGGGACAGGGTCTCAGCCCCAGCATTTT. Translating it yields CASSLTTGTGSQPQHF.

The gene calls are TRBV20-1 and TRBJ2-4, with 13 bases fitting TRBD2. The CDR3 runs to 17 residues. The J segment lost 0 bases and the V segment lost 5 bases, leaving 7 bases of the junction unmatched. The germline gives CDR1 DFQATT, CDR2 SNEGSKA (reference sequence). The CDR3 spells CSAPGLAGLLAKNIQYF. Here the CDR3 DNA reads TGCAGTGCTCCGGGACTAGCGGGACTTCTAGCCAAAAACATTCAGTACTTC.

The chain employs TRBV24-1 and TRBJ1-5, with D possibly being TRBD1 (5 bases). V dropped 5 bases and J dropped 5 bases, with 12 bases sitting between them. CDR3 length equals 14 residues. Germline CDR1 and CDR2: KGHDR and SFDVKD. CDR3 sequence reads: CATSAPGRDQPQHF. For the CDR3, the DNA is TGTGCCACCAGTGCTCCGGGACGGGATCAGCCCCAGCATTTT.

V gene TRBV20-1 combines with J gene TRBJ1-1; D gene ambiguous. The CDR3 spans 10 residues. The V gene lost 5 bases and the J gene lost 1 base, with 2 bases spanning the gap. Germline V gives CDR1 DFQATT, CDR2 SNEGSKA (reference sequence). In nucleotides, the CDR3 is TGCAGTGCTCAGAACACTGAAGCTTTCTTT. Protein sequence: CSAQNTEAFF.

This rearrangement joins TRBV18 to TRBJ2-7, with 9 bases lining up with TRBD1. The germline V gene has CDR1 KGHSH and CDR2 LQKENI. The ends lost 3 bases at V and 4 bases at J; junction bases unmatched: 7. This CDR3 spans 15 amino acids. The CDR3 here is CASSPTGGNGYEQYF. Here the CDR3 DNA reads TGTGCCAGCTCACCGACAGGGGGAAATGGATACGAGCAGTACTTC.

This clonotype was recorded a few times. V is TRBV7-2 and J is TRBJ2-3, with no clear D. The germline V and J ends were trimmed by 2 bases and 1 base, with 13 bases remaining between them. Germline loops: CDR1 SGHTA, CDR2 FQGNSA. This CDR3 region has 16 residues. The CDR3 coding sequence is TGTGCCAGCAGCTTAATCGGCCCTTCTGGCACAGATACGCAGTATTTT. It codes for CASSLIGPSGTDTQYF.

V gene TRBV9 combines with J gene TRBJ1-1, with D uncertain. This CDR3 region has 13 residues. V lost 1 base and J lost 6, with 10 bases in between. Germline V CDR1 and CDR2: SGDLS, YYNGEE. The CDR3 region is CASSVFVASEAFF. The CDR3 DNA reads as TGTGCCAGCAGCGTATTTGTTGCTTCTGAAGCTTTCTTT.

This CDR3 is CASTPGVGYTF. The CDR3 region has the DNA TGTGCCAGCACACCAGGGGTCGGCTACACCTTC. The chain uses TRBV2 and TRBJ1-2, with TRBD1 as a possible D gene (6 bases). The germline CDR1 and CDR2 sequences are SNHLY and FYNNEI. The CDR3 sequence is 11 residues long. Trimming cost V 7 bases and J 8 bases, with 11 bases left between them.

CDR3 amino acids: CASSFRDSQETQYF. CDR3 coding DNA: TGCGCCAGCAGCTTCCGGGACTCCCAAGAGACCCAGTACTTC. The chain combines TRBV5-1 with TRBJ2-5, with D possibly matching TRBD2 (6 bases). The CDR3 sequence is 14 residues long. Per germline, CDR1 SGHRS and CDR2 YFSETQ. V lost 2 bases and J lost 1, with 9 bases in between. Together with reference TRBV5-1 and TRBJ2-5, the CDR3 gives the full variable domain: KAGVTQTPRYLIKTRGQQVTLSCSPISGHRSVSWYQQTPGQGLQFLFEYFSETQRNKGNFPGRFSGRQFSNSRSEMNVSTLELGDSALYLCASSFRDSQETQYFGPGTRLLVL.

In this sample, this clonotype turned up a few times. J is TRBJ2-3 and V is TRBV20-1; TRBD1 matches 9 bases. J was trimmed by 2 bases and V by 7 bases; bases with no gene match: 1. The CDR3 is 12 amino acids. The V gene's germline CDR1 is DFQATT and CDR2 SNEGSKA (reference sequence). The CDR3 DNA follows: TGCAGTGGGACAGGGGACACAGATACGCAGTATTTT. This translates into CSGTGDTDTQYF.

The chain is built from TRBV20-1 and TRBJ2-4; D remains ambiguous. Germline CDR1 reads DFQATT; CDR2 reads SNEGSKA (reference sequence). V was shortened by 2 bases and J by 0 bases, with 8 bases between the two germline ends. The CDR3 runs 14 residues. In DNA, the CDR3 is TGCAGTGCTAGAACCCCATTAGCCAAAAACATTCAGTACTTC. It encodes CSARTPLAKNIQYF.

There are a few counts of this clonotype. The chain couples TRBV20-1 to TRBJ1-2; TRBD1 matches 7 bases. The length of the CDR3 is 15 residues. CDR1 is DFQATT and CDR2 is SNEGSKA in the germline V gene (reference sequence). V lost 3 bases, J lost 2 bases, and 9 bases stayed unmatched. CDR3 region: CSASVAGGANYGYTF. In nucleotides, the CDR3 is TGCAGTGCTAGTGTGGCAGGGGGAGCGAACTATGGCTACACCTTC.

The table lists this clonotype with a few counts. The J gene is TRBJ2-2, the V gene TRBV5-1; D call uncertain. The CDR3 spans 12 residues. Germline V gene sequence: CDR1 SGHRS, CDR2 YFSETQ. Trimming removed 0 bases from V and 6 bases from J, with 3 bases in between. The CDR3 protein is CASSLDAGELFF. The CDR3 DNA sequence: TGCGCCAGCAGCTTGGACGCCGGGGAGCTGTTTTTT.

This clonotype has more than one count but fewer than ten. The chain carries TRBV6-5 and TRBJ2-3; D ambiguous. V lost 0 bases and J lost 3, with 13 bases in between. CDR1 is MNHEY, CDR2 SVGAGI, per germline. The CDR3 contains 16 residues. CDR3 coding DNA: TGTGCCAGCAGTTACTCGATGAGAGGTCTTACAGATACGCAGTATTTT. Translating gives CASSYSMRGLTDTQYF.

The chain joins TRBV7-8 to TRBJ2-7, with 9 positions matching TRBD1. V lost 1 base to trimming and J lost 3 bases; unmatched junction nucleotides: 7. The CDR3 is made up of 16 amino acids. Germline V CDR1 and CDR2: SGHVS, FQNEAQ. CDR3 in amino acids: CASSLGFLDRGYEQYF. The CDR3 nucleotides read TGTGCCAGCAGCTTAGGGTTCTTGGACAGGGGCTACGAGCAGTACTTC.

The chain uses TRBV12-3 or TRBV12-4 and TRBJ1-1; D is unclear. The CDR3 contains 15 residues. V was shortened by 0 bases and J by 2 bases, with 10 bases between the two germline ends. The CDR3 bases are TGTGCCAGCAGTTTAGCGCTCAAGGGAAACACTGAAGCTTTCTTT. Residues: CASSLALKGNTEAFF.

The chain recombines TRBV7-9 with TRBJ2-7; 7 bases line up with TRBD2. The germline gives CDR1 SEHNR, CDR2 FQNEAQ (reference sequence). The CDR3 is 13 residues long. Unmatched junction bases numbered 3, after V lost 7 bases and J lost 0 bases. CDR3 bases: TGTGCCAGCATCCTAGCGGACTCCTACGAGCAGTACTTC. Translating gives CASILADSYEQYF.

In regard to this clonotype: Since a much larger clone is just one base distant, this may be a read error. The chain recombines TRBV20-1 with TRBJ1-5; D is ambiguous. The ends were cut back, 3 bases at V and 2 bases at J, with 14 bases in the middle. This CDR3 spans 15 amino acids. Germline V gives CDR1 DFQATT, CDR2 SNEGSKA (reference sequence). This CDR3 is CSASDELGGNQPQHF. In DNA, the CDR3 is TGCAGTGCTAGTGATGAGCTGGGCGGCAATCAGCCCCAGCATTTT.

The sample holds a few counts of this clonotype. V gene TRBV5-1 combines with J gene TRBJ2-1, with TRBD2 matching over 10 bases. The CDR3 runs to 15 residues. Germline-derived CDR1 and CDR2 are SGHRS and YFSETQ. After removal of 2 bases from V and 8 bases from J, the junction contained 7 bases not matched to a gene. DNA of the CDR3: TGCGCCAGCAGCTTTAGGACTAGCGGAGACGATGAGCAGTTCTTC. It yields the protein CASSFRTSGDDEQFF.

This clonotype has just a few counts. The chain carries TRBV5-1 and TRBJ1-1; D remains unclear. CDR3 size: 11 residues. In germline, CDR1 is SGHRS, CDR2 YFSETQ. V gave up 4 bases and J gave up 11 bases, with 12 bases separating them. The CDR3 sequence is CASSHRNQAFF. CDR3 in DNA: TGCGCCAGCAGCCATCGAAACCAGGCTTTCTTT. The whole variable domain, remainder taken from reference TRBV5-1 and TRBJ1-1, is KAGVTQTPRYLIKTRGQQVTLSCSPISGHRSVSWYQQTPGQGLQFLFEYFSETQRNKGNFPGRFSGRQFSNSRSEMNVSTLELGDSALYLCASSHRNQAFFGQGTRLTVV.

The CDR3 DNA sequence: TGTGCCAGCGGGGTGACAGATACGCAGTATTTT. Translation: CASGVTDTQYF. The rearrangement uses TRBV11-2 and TRBJ2-3; D is unclear. The CDR3 covers 11 residues. V lost 8 bases and J lost 3, with 6 bases in between. Germline CDR1 reads SGHAT; CDR2 reads FQNNGV.

Relative to its sample, this clonotype is medium-sized (0.01 to 0.1%). The J gene is TRBJ2-3, the V gene TRBV12-3 or TRBV12-4; possible D gene TRBD1, 5 bases. The CDR3 has 13 amino acids. V dropped 3 bases and J dropped 4 bases, with 8 bases sitting between them. The CDR3 nucleotides are TGTGCCAGCAGTTTTAAAGGGGCAGATACGCAGTATTTT. As protein: CASSFKGADTQYF.

J is TRBJ2-2 and V is TRBV24-1; tentatively, D is TRBD2 (6 bases). CDR1 and CDR2 from the germline V gene are KGHDR and SFDVKD. This CDR3 is built from 16 residues. Trimming pared 3 bases from V and 3 bases from J, leaving 13 bases between. The CDR3: CATSDDRLVYTGELFF. The DNA of the CDR3 is TGTGCCACCAGTGATGACCGACTAGTCTACACCGGGGAGCTGTTTTTT.

The V and J genes are TRBV6-5 and TRBJ2-5; D not certain. Trimming cost V 6 bases and J 1 base, with 12 bases left between them. The CDR3 has 14 residues. Germline CDR1 reads MNHEY; CDR2 reads SVGAGI. CDR3 sequence reads: CASSYLRAQETQYF. The CDR3, as DNA: TGTGCCAGCAGCTACCTCCGGGCCCAAGAGACCCAGTACTTC.

In this sample, this clonotype turned up many times. This chain joins TRBV20-1 and TRBJ2-3; D call uncertain. Germline CDR1 and CDR2: DFQATT and SNEGSKA (reference sequence). The CDR3 loop spans 14 amino acids. The V and J ends lost 3 bases and 1 base respectively, with 11 bases between them. The CDR3 loop reads CSARLPDRTDTQYF. DNA of the CDR3: TGCAGTGCTAGGCTCCCCGATCGCACAGATACGCAGTATTTT.

The rearrangement uses TRBV12-3 or TRBV12-4 and TRBJ2-1; 7 nucleotides match TRBD2. The CDR3 covers 17 residues. V shed 6 bases and J 4 bases; nucleotides not matched to a gene: 15. The CDR3 here is CASSQWDLAEGYNEQFF. The DNA for the CDR3 is TGTGCCAGCAGCCAATGGGACCTAGCGGAGGGGTACAATGAGCAGTTCTTC.

V is TRBV27 and J is TRBJ2-3; D gene unclear. V was clipped by 2 bases and J by 2 bases, with 11 bases between them. Germline assignment: CDR1 MNHEY and CDR2 SMNVEV (reference sequence). The CDR3 consists of 15 residues. This CDR3 reads CASSLNRGFTDTQYF. As DNA, the CDR3 is TGTGCCAGCAGTTTAAACAGAGGTTTCACAGATACGCAGTATTTT.

The CDR3 region has the DNA TGTGCCAGCAGCCCTCGTAGCGGGAGGCTAACCCTCACAGATACGCAGTATTTT. Protein: CASSPRSGRLTLTDTQYF. V usage is TRBV6-1 and J usage is TRBJ2-3; 10 nucleotides line up with TRBD2. V lost 6 bases, J lost 2 bases, and 14 bases stayed unmatched. This CDR3 has 18 residues. Looked up from germline, CDR1 is MNHNS and CDR2 is SASEGT.